This entry concerns a single TCR beta chain. The CDR3 is 15 amino acids. V was pared by 0 bases and J by 6 bases, with 9 bases of the junction left unmatched. Germline V gene data show CDR1 as SGHRS and CDR2 as YFSETQ. These data come from a study of blood T cell dynamics during melanoma immunotherapy. On the study more broadly: First-line therapy was either pembrolizumab or nivolumab with ipilimumab for metastatic melanoma.

TCRdb keeps only in-frame clones here, not all; method: immunoSEQ multiplex PCR. Altogether more than 10,000 clones are present, 84% being singletons, with the ten largest covering roughly 8.6%. Time point described: pre-treatment baseline. This sequence joins TRBV5-1 and TRBJ2-7; TRBD1 matches 7 bases. The receptor comes from a human donor with melanoma. The material sequenced was blood, taken from a patient treated with checkpoint blockade. For the CDR3, the DNA is TGCGCCAGCAGCTTGGGCTCGGGACAGTTGGCCGAGCAGTACTTC. This sequence encodes CASSLGSGQLAEQYF.